These 13 T cell receptor beta chains came from one sample sequenced in a study of T cell responses to AZD1222 COVID-19 vaccine. Measured with immunoSEQ multiplex PCR; TCRdb has only the in-frame clones, and not every one. This table has around 97,000 clones, 80% to 90% appearing once. The starting material was peripheral blood, obtained on day 0 of AZD1222 vaccination. The receptors stem from an adult in good health.

The chain uses TRBV11-3 and TRBJ2-7; D is tentatively TRBD1 or TRBD2 (6 bases each). This CDR3 is 15 amino acids long. CDR1 and CDR2 from the germline V gene are SGHNT and YENEEA. Trimming cost V 3 bases and J 3 bases, with 15 bases left between them. CDR3 DNA sequence: TGTGCCAGCAGCTTCCTAGGGGGGTCCGTCTACGAGCAGTACTTC. Amino acids: CASSFLGGSVYEQYF. The variable domain in full, with the rest retrieved from reference TRBV11-3 and TRBJ2-7, is EAGVVQSPRYKIIEKKQPVAFWCNPISGHNTLYWYLQNLGQGPELLIRYENEEAVDDSQLPKDRFSAERLKGVDSTLKIQPAELGDSAVYLCASSFLGGSVYEQYFGPGTRLTVT.

This chain joins TRBV4-1 and TRBJ2-1; 11 positions match TRBD2. In germline, CDR1 is MGHRA, CDR2 YSYEKL. Losses at the gene ends were 5 bases for V and 6 bases for J; bases not matched to a gene: 6. The CDR3 is 15 amino acids. The DNA of the CDR3 is TGCGCCAGCAGCGAGGGACTAGCGGTTATCAATGAGCAGTTCTTC. It specifies CASSEGLAVINEQFF.

CDR3 sequence reads: CASSSLGQTGANVLTF. In DNA form, the CDR3 reads TGTGCCAGTAGTTCCCTCGGACAGACTGGGGCCAACGTCCTGACTTTC. This chain connects TRBV19 to TRBJ2-6; D possibly corresponds to TRBD1 (6 bases). CDR1 and CDR2 (germline): LNHDA, SQIVND (reference sequence). The CDR3 length is 16 residues. V was clipped by 5 bases and J by 2 bases, with 13 bases between them. The full variable domain, completed using reference TRBV19 and TRBJ2-6, is DGGITQSPKYLFRKEGQNVTLSCEQNLNHDAMYWYRQDPGQGLRLIYYSQIVNDFQKGDIAEGYSVSREKKESFPLTVTSAQKNPTAFYLCASSSLGQTGANVLTFGAGSRLTVL.

The J gene is TRBJ2-1, the V gene TRBV28; TRBD1 aligns across 7 bases. The ends lost 10 bases at V and 2 bases at J; junction bases unmatched: 2. Looked up from germline, CDR1 is MDHEN and CDR2 is SYDVKM. The CDR3 runs 12 residues. The CDR3 loop is CATGTAYNEQFF. CDR3 DNA: TGTGCCACCGGGACAGCCTACAATGAGCAGTTCTTC.

This chain uses TRBV14 with TRBJ2-1; 10 nucleotides align to TRBD2. The CDR3 covers 14 residues. J was trimmed by 7 bases and V by 4 bases; bases with no gene match: 4. The germline V gene has CDR1 SGHDN and CDR2 FVKESK. This CDR3 reads CASSPGTSANEQFF. CDR3 DNA: TGTGCCAGCAGCCCGGGGACTAGCGCGAATGAGCAGTTCTTC.

The genes are TRBV6-5 and TRBJ1-4, with D maybe TRBD1 (6 bases). Germline CDR1 reads MNHEY; CDR2 reads SVGAGI. The CDR3 is 15 amino acids. V was shortened by 7 bases and J by 1 base, with 13 bases between the two germline ends. This CDR3 reads CASNLQDRTNEKLFF. The CDR3 DNA sequence: TGTGCCAGCAACCTACAGGACAGAACTAATGAAAAACTGTTTTTT.

The genes are TRBV6-5 and TRBJ2-7; tentatively, D is TRBD2 (5 bases). Trimming cost V 4 bases and J 3 bases, with 13 bases left between them. The CDR3 runs 14 residues. Germline values: CDR1 MNHEY, CDR2 SVGAGI. The CDR3 loop reads CASSLASEGYEQYF. In nucleotides, the CDR3 is TGTGCCAGCAGTTTGGCCTCCGAGGGCTACGAGCAGTACTTC.

The chain couples TRBV11-2 to TRBJ2-5; 7 bases match TRBD1. J gave up 2 bases and V 5 bases, and 5 bases lay outside the gene matches. The CDR3 sequence is 14 residues long. Germline V gene sequence: CDR1 SGHAT, CDR2 FQNNGV. The CDR3 loop reads CASSTRQGQETQYF. CDR3 nucleotide sequence: TGTGCCAGCAGCACTAGACAGGGACAAGAGACCCAGTACTTC.

The J gene is TRBJ1-3, the V gene TRBV7-2; perhaps TRBD1 as D (5 bases). V was cut by 4 bases and J by 4 bases, with 11 bases left in between. Germline V lookup: CDR1 SGHTA, CDR2 FQGNSA. This CDR3 has 14 amino acids. The CDR3 bases are TGTGCCAGCAGCTCCAGGGTCGCGGGAAACACCATATATTTT. Translation gives CASSSRVAGNTIYF.

This sequence joins TRBV27 and TRBJ1-1; D ambiguous. The CDR3 totals 15 residues. Trimming cost V 4 bases and J 4 bases, with 16 bases left between them. Per the germline V gene, CDR1 is MNHEY and CDR2 is SMNVEV (reference sequence). DNA for the CDR3: TGTGCCAGCAGTTCCGCCTCCGCGGGAGTCACTGAAGCTTTCTTT. It encodes CASSSASAGVTEAFF.

The rearrangement uses TRBV11-2 and TRBJ2-5; a weak D match, TRBD1 (5 bases). This CDR3 spans 15 amino acids. In germline, CDR1 is SGHAT, CDR2 FQNNGV. With 5 bases removed from V and 2 bases from J, the gap between germline ends came to 15 bases. The CDR3 DNA follows: TGTGCCAGCAGCCCAGGGCCGGGTCCTCAAGAGACCCAGTACTTC. Translation gives CASSPGPGPQETQYF.

This clone is a singleton in its sample. This rearrangement joins TRBV21-1 to TRBJ1-4; whether TRBD1, the table's D call, matches the DNA was not checked. TRBV21-1 corresponds to a pseudogene. The CDR3 runs to 16 residues. CDR3: CASSRQGETTNEKLFF. CDR3 DNA: TGTGCCAGCAGCAGACAGGGAGAAACAACTAATGAAAAACTGTTTTTT.

The chain uses TRBV18 and TRBJ1-2, with a tentative D call TRBD1 (5 bases). Between the trimmed V and J ends, which lost 2 bases and 4 bases, there was a span of 17 bases. Germline V gene lookup returns CDR1 KGHSH and CDR2 LQKENI. The CDR3 runs to 16 residues. CDR3 protein: CASSPIQTTGTYGYTF. As DNA, the CDR3 is TGTGCCAGCTCACCAATTCAAACCACGGGGACCTATGGCTACACCTTC. Based on the CDR3 plus reference TRBV18 and TRBJ1-2, the full variable domain is NAGVMQNPRHLVRRRGQEARLRCSPMKGHSHVYWYRQLPEEGLKFMVYLQKENIIDESGMPKERFSAEFPKEGPSILRIQQVVRGDSAAYFCASSPIQTTGTYGYTFGSGTRLTVV.